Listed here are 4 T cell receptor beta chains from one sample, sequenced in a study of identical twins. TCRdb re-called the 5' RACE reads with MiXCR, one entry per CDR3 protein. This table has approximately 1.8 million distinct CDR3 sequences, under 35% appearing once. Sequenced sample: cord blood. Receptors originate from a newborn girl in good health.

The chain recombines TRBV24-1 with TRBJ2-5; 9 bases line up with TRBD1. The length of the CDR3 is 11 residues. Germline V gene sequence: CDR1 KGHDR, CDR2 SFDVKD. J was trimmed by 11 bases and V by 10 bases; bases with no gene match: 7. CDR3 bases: TGTGCCACGTTGACAGGGGGTGAGCAGTACTTC. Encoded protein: CATLTGGEQYF.

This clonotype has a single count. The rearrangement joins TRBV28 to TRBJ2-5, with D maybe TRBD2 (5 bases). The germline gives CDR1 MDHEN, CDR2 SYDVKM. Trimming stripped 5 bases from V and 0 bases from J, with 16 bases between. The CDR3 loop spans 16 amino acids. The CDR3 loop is CASSAYGMEYQETQYF. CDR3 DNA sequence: TGTGCCAGCAGTGCCTACGGGATGGAGTACCAAGAGACCCAGTACTTC.

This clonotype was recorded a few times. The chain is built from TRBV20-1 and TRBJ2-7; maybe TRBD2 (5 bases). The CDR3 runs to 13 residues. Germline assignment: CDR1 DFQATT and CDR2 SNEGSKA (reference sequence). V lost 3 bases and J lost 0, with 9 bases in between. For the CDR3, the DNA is TGCAGTGCTAGCCCCGGGGACTCCTACGAGCAGTACTTC. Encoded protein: CSASPGDSYEQYF.

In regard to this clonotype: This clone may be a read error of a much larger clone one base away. The CDR3 region is CSVETGYSEQFF. The DNA for the CDR3 is TGCAGCGTTGAAACCGGTTACAGTGAGCAGTTCTTC. The gene calls are TRBV29-1 and TRBJ2-1; no definite D call. The CDR3 runs 12 residues. Germline CDR1 is SQVTM and CDR2 is ANQGSEA.